The rows below give T cell receptor beta chains drawn from one sample of a study of T cell repertoires in cytomegalovirus infection. TCRdb re-called the reads through MiXCR, storing one row per CDR3 protein. Here the sample spans about 220,000 distinct CDR3 sequences, less than 50% being singletons. Their cognate antigens are unknown. The sequencing here drew on CD8+ T cells from cultured PBMCs, taken from culture after CMV antigen stimulation. These receptor sequences come from a human donor in good health (CMV status not recorded). Some clones in this sample may be carry-over from other donors' samples. The CDR3 runs from the conserved cysteine through the conserved F or W. The D gene is left open where the match is weak. Rows give clone size only sometimes, using once, few, many, or a class for an expanded clone.

few	TRBV11-2	-	TRBJ1-1	TGTGCCAGCAGCCCGCTCCAAGGCACTGAAGCTTTCTTT	CASSPLQGTEAFF
few	TRBV9	TRBD2	TRBJ2-5	TGTGCCAGCAGCCCCCCGGGGCGGGGGGAGACCCAGTACTTC	CASSPPGRGETQYF
once	TRBV7-3	TRBD2	TRBJ2-3	TGTGCCAGCAGCTCAAACGGGGGGGATACGCAGTATTTT	CASSSNGGDTQYF
-	TRBV6-1	-	TRBJ2-2	TGTGCCAGCAGTGAATACGGACAGCCGAACACCGGGGAGCTGTTTTTT	CASSEYGQPNTGELFF
many	TRBV7-6	-	TRBJ2-1	TGTGCCAGCAGGACGAAACCCCAGGGTAAGGAGCAGTTCTTC	CASRTKPQGKEQFF
-	TRBV7-8	-	TRBJ1-1	TGTGCCAGCAGCTTGCTACAGGGAAGGGGTGAAGCTTTCTTT	CASSLLQGRGEAFF
-	TRBV27	TRBD2	TRBJ2-7	TGTGCCAGCAGTCCATCCGGGACTAGCGACTACGAGCAGTACTTC	CASSPSGTSDYEQYF
-	TRBV11-2	TRBD1	TRBJ2-1	TGTGCCAGCAACCGACAGGGTACAACGTACAATGAGCAGTTCTTC	CASNRQGTTYNEQFF
-	TRBV29-1	-	TRBJ2-2	TGCAGCGTTGTCGGGGGAGCCGGGGAGCTGTTTTTT	CSVVGGAGELFF
once	TRBV19	TRBD2	TRBJ2-1	TGTGCCAGTAGTATTTTGGCTAGCGGCCAGAATGAGCAGTTCTTC	CASSILASGQNEQFF
-	TRBV6-5	TRBD1	TRBJ1-1	TGTGCCAGCAGCTACAGGGGGGGGACAGCTGAAGCTTTCTTT	CASSYRGGTAEAFF
once	TRBV27	-	TRBJ2-7	TGTGCCAGCAGTTTTTGGGGATACGAGCAGTACTTC	CASSFWGYEQYF